This TCR beta chain was identified in a study of T cell responses to AZD1222 COVID-19 vaccine. Findings and caveats of the study: Seropositive status at baseline applied to only a handful of AZD1222 recipients.

Here immunoSEQ multiplex PCR was the method, and the copy in TCRdb shows in-frame clones only, minus some. The table has about 110,000 clones, roughly 90% seen once. To note about this clone: Its specificity is unknown.

CDR3 length: 14 residues. V gave up 1 base and J gave up 3 bases, with 10 bases separating them. Germline V gives CDR1 MGHRA, CDR2 YSYEKL. The gene calls are TRBV4-1 and TRBJ2-7; D is possibly TRBD1 (5 bases). Sequenced here: peripheral blood, sampled on day 0 of MenACWY control vaccination. The receptor was derived from an adult in good health. The CDR3 is CASSQVSGYYEQYF. DNA of the CDR3: TGCGCCAGCAGCCAAGTGTCAGGGTACTACGAGCAGTACTTC.